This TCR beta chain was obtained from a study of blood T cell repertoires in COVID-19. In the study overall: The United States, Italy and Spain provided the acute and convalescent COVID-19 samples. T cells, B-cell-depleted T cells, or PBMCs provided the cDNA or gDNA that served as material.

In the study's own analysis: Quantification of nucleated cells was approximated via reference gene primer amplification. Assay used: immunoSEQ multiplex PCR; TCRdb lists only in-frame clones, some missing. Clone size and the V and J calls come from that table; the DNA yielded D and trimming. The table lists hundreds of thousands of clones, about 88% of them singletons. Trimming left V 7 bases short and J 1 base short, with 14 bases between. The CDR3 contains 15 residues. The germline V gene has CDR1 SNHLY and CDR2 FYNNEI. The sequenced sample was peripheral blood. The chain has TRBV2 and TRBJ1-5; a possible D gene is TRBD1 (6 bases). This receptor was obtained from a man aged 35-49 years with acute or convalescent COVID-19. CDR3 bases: TGTGCCAGCACCTACGGGGGGGCGAGCAATCAGCCCCAGCATTTT. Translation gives CASTYGGASNQPQHF. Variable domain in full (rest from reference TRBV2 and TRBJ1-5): EPEVTQTPSHQVTQMGQEVILRCVPISNHLYFYWYRQILGQKVEFLVSFYNNEISEKSEIFDDQFSVERPDGSNFTLKIRSTKLEDSAMYFCASTYGGASNQPQHFGDGTRLSIL.